This T cell receptor (beta chain) was captured in a study of shared clonotypes between healthy human individuals. Study observations and caveats: Among the subsets, naive ones generally showed larger estimated richness than memory ones.

This clone was recorded only once. The antigen is not known. Assay used: immunoSEQ multiplex PCR; TCRdb lists only in-frame clones, some missing. The sample holds around 2.1 million clones, nearly 97% seen once. Per the germline V gene, CDR1 is LGHNT and CDR2 is FRNRAP. This CDR3 has 16 residues. J gave up 5 bases and V 3 bases, and 8 bases lay outside the gene matches. The sample consisted of naive CD4+ T cells sorted from blood. The subset was: CD45RA+ positively selected. This receptor was identified in a man between 18 and 35 years old in good health. V gene TRBV12-5 combines with J gene TRBJ2-2; TRBD1 agrees at 8 bases. This CDR3 is CASGLGQGARTGELFF. The CDR3 DNA reads TGTGCTAGTGGTTTAGGCCAGGGGGCGAGGACCGGGGAGCTGTTTTTT.